The 19 T cell receptor beta chains given below trace back to one sample, sequenced in a study of beta chain features in type 1 diabetes. Broader study findings: Type 1 diabetes patients had moderately but significantly shorter TCRB CDR3s in all four CD4+ subsets.

The whole isolated RNA underwent reverse transcription, so sequencing captured expressed TCRB transcripts. Clones were sequenced by immunoSEQ multiplex PCR, and TCRdb holds only the in-frame ones, with some missing. The repertoire holds approximately 600,000 clones, around an eighth seen once, with about 0.11% in the top ten. Their cognate antigens are unknown. Sequencing input: naive CD4+ T cells from blood. Every receptor here comes from a man aged 30 to 45 with type 1 diabetes.

This chain uses TRBV4-3 with TRBJ2-5; D is possibly TRBD1 (5 bases). The V gene's germline CDR1 is LGHNA and CDR2 YSLEER. The CDR3 is made up of 13 amino acids. Trimming pared 4 bases from V and 1 base from J, leaving 7 bases between. CDR3 protein: CASSLTAQETQYF. The CDR3 coding sequence is TGCGCCAGCAGCCTGACAGCCCAAGAGACCCAGTACTTC.

The chain joins TRBV6-5 to TRBJ2-4; 10 bases agree with TRBD1. The V and J ends lost 0 bases and 6 bases, in that order; junction bases with no gene match: 2. The CDR3 length is 15 residues. The germline V gene encodes CDR1 MNHEY and CDR2 SVGAGI. The CDR3 loop reads CASSYSRTGGNIQYF. The CDR3 region has the DNA TGTGCCAGCAGTTACTCTAGGACAGGGGGAAACATTCAGTACTTC.

This clone occurred a few times. V gene TRBV6-1 combines with J gene TRBJ2-5; no clear D. Germline V gene sequence: CDR1 MNHNS, CDR2 SASEGT. CDR3 size: 12 residues. The ends were cut back, 6 bases at V and 0 bases at J, with 5 bases in the middle. Written as DNA, the CDR3 is TGTGCCAGCAGGCCGTACCAAGAGACCCAGTACTTC. It codes for CASRPYQETQYF.

This chain joins TRBV27 and TRBJ1-2, with D possibly TRBD1 on 5 matching bases. CDR1 and CDR2 (germline): MNHEY, SMNVEV (reference sequence). V shed 0 bases and J shed 4 bases, with 15 bases lying between them. This CDR3 comprises 16 residues. The CDR3 nucleotides read TGTGCCAGCAGTTTATCGATTCAAGGGGTGCCCTATGGCTACACCTTC. This translates into CASSLSIQGVPYGYTF.

This clone was detected only a few times. This chain links TRBV30 with TRBJ2-1; TRBD2 matches at 7 bases. With 0 bases clipped from V and 7 bases from J, the junction kept 6 bases outside the gene matches. The CDR3 totals 14 residues. Germline values: CDR1 GTSNPN, CDR2 SVGIG (reference sequence). The CDR3 loop is CAWSVLFGGNEQFF. The CDR3 nucleotides read TGTGCCTGGAGTGTACTTTTCGGGGGGAATGAGCAGTTCTTC.

This chain connects TRBV5-1 to TRBJ2-7, with no clear D. CDR3 size: 12 residues. Trimming removed 2 bases at V and 0 bases at J, with 3 bases between. The germline CDR1 and CDR2 sequences are SGHRS and YFSETQ. This CDR3 is CASSLTSYEQYF. Written as DNA, the CDR3 is TGCGCCAGCAGCTTAACCTCCTACGAGCAGTACTTC.

This clone occurred a few times. V gene TRBV18 combines with J gene TRBJ1-2; D unclear. Trimming left V 1 base short and J 1 base short, with 10 bases between. CDR3 size: 15 residues. Germline CDR1 reads KGHSH; CDR2 reads LQKENI. As DNA, the CDR3 is TGTGCCAGCTCACCACGAGGCGGAAGTAACTATGGCTACACCTTC. This codes for CASSPRGGSNYGYTF.

A few counts support this clone. The chain joins TRBV2 to TRBJ1-5; no reliable D call. Germline V lookup: CDR1 SNHLY, CDR2 FYNNEI. V lost 1 base and J lost 7, with 8 bases in between. This CDR3 is 13 amino acids long. The CDR3 DNA reads TGTGCCAGCAGTGAAGGGGTCGGCCAGCCCCAGCATTTT. This gives the protein CASSEGVGQPQHF.

This clone was recorded a few times. This chain links TRBV30 with TRBJ1-5; 8 nucleotides match TRBD1. From germline, CDR1 is GTSNPN and CDR2 SVGIG (reference sequence). CDR3 length: 13 residues. The V segment lost 2 bases and the J segment 8 bases; nucleotides outside the gene matches: 5. The CDR3 reads CAWSWTGREPQHF. CDR3 coding DNA: TGTGCCTGGAGTTGGACAGGGAGGGAGCCCCAGCATTTT.

The chain combines TRBV11-2 with TRBJ2-3; 7 bases fit TRBD1. From germline, CDR1 is SGHAT and CDR2 FQNNGV. The J segment lost 5 bases and the V segment lost 3 bases, leaving 5 bases of the junction unmatched. This CDR3 is built from 14 residues. In DNA, the CDR3 is TGTGCCAGCAGCTTCACAGGGGTAGGAGATACGCAGTATTTT. It encodes CASSFTGVGDTQYF. Full variable domain (missing parts from reference TRBV11-2 and TRBJ2-3): EAGVAQSPRYKIIEKRQSVAFWCNPISGHATLYWYQQILGQGPKLLIQFQNNGVVDDSQLPKDRFSAERLKGVDSTLKIQPAKLEDSAVYLCASSFTGVGDTQYFGPGTRLTVL.

This clone came up a few times. The V and J genes are TRBV4-3 and TRBJ2-7; a possible D gene is TRBD1 (5 bases). Trimming removed 4 bases from V and 3 bases from J, with 13 bases in between. CDR1 and CDR2 (germline): LGHNA, YSLEER. The CDR3 sequence is 14 residues long. CDR3 sequence reads: CASSLVTQGYEQYF. The CDR3 nucleotides read TGCGCCAGCAGCCTGGTGACGCAGGGCTACGAGCAGTACTTC.

In its sample, this clone was seen a few times. This sequence joins TRBV6-5 and TRBJ1-5, with a possible D match to TRBD1 (6 bases). CDR1 MNHEY and CDR2 SVGAGI come from the germline V gene. The CDR3 loop spans 15 amino acids. The V end lost 0 bases, the J end lost 3 bases, and 9 bases lay between the germline ends. The CDR3 is CASSYSGAYNQPQHF. The CDR3 nucleotides read TGTGCCAGCAGTTACTCGGGGGCCTACAATCAGCCCCAGCATTTT.

This clone was observed a few times. J is TRBJ2-2 and V is TRBV10-3, with 9 bases aligning to TRBD1. The CDR3 totals 14 residues. Germline V gene data show CDR1 as ENHRY and CDR2 as SYGVKD. With V trimmed by 4 bases and J by 4 bases, 1 base remained unmatched. The CDR3 sequence: CAISGDRATGELFF. The CDR3 DNA reads as TGTGCCATCAGTGGGGACAGGGCCACCGGGGAGCTGTTTTTT.

There are a few counts of this clone. The chain uses TRBV29-1 and TRBJ1-2; tentative D call: TRBD1 (6 bases). With 5 bases removed from V and 6 bases from J, the gap between germline ends came to 16 bases. Germline V CDR1 and CDR2: SQVTM, ANQGSEA. The CDR3 consists of 13 residues. The CDR3 loop reads CSVPPRGIHGYTF. The CDR3 DNA sequence: TGCAGCGTTCCCCCCAGGGGAATCCATGGCTACACCTTC.

This clone was counted a few times. This sample includes further DNA sequences coding for the same CDR3. The chain carries TRBV6-5 and TRBJ2-3; D remains unclear. The ends were cut back, 2 bases at V and 1 base at J, with 4 bases in the middle. CDR3 length: 13 amino acids. CDR1 is MNHEY, CDR2 SVGAGI, per germline. The CDR3 sequence is CASSYGGTDTQYF. CDR3 in DNA: TGTGCCAGCAGTTACGGGGGCACAGATACGCAGTATTTT.

The chain carries TRBV29-1 and TRBJ2-3; D call uncertain. The CDR3 is 15 amino acids. Trimming pared 6 bases from V and 4 bases from J, leaving 20 bases between. Per the germline V gene, CDR1 is SQVTM and CDR2 is ANQGSEA. The CDR3 here is CSVGRESSDADTQYF. The CDR3 nucleotides are TGCAGCGTGGGTAGGGAAAGCAGTGACGCAGATACGCAGTATTTT.

In this sample, this clone turned up a few times. V usage is TRBV4-2 and J usage is TRBJ2-4; perhaps TRBD1 as D (5 bases). Trimming shortened V by 4 bases and J by 1 base, and 17 bases separated the two germline ends. Germline V gene lookup returns CDR1 LGHNA and CDR2 YNFKEQ. CDR3 length: 17 residues. The CDR3 DNA reads as TGTGCCAGCAGCCCACAAGGGGCCCCTGGGGCCAAAAACATTCAGTACTTC. Amino acids: CASSPQGAPGAKNIQYF.

This clone has only a few counts. The rearrangement joins TRBV7-9 to TRBJ2-5; D not certain. CDR1 and CDR2 from the germline V gene are SEHNR and FQNEAQ (reference sequence). Trimming pared 2 bases from V and 0 bases from J, leaving 4 bases between. This CDR3 is 13 amino acids long. CDR3: CASSLLDQETQYF. The DNA of the CDR3 is TGTGCCAGCAGCTTATTGGACCAAGAGACCCAGTACTTC.

The chain is built from TRBV5-1 and TRBJ2-7; D could derive from TRBD1 or TRBD2 (5 bases each). Per the germline V gene, CDR1 is SGHRS and CDR2 is YFSETQ. V gave up 2 bases and J gave up 4 bases, with 16 bases separating them. The CDR3 is 15 residues long. For the CDR3, the DNA is TGCGCCAGCAGCTTAGGACCGGGACGTACTTACGAGCAGTACTTC. It encodes CASSLGPGRTYEQYF.